A single sample gave rise to the 21 T cell receptor beta chains below, sequenced in a study of T cell changes during pregnancy in multiple sclerosis. Sequenced by immunoSEQ multiplex PCR; TCRdb stores in-frame clones only, minus some. The table has 55,000 to 95,000 clones, roughly nine tenths seen once. The source material was peripheral blood, sampled in the second trimester of pregnancy. All receptors come from a female donor in good health, enrolled as a control in a pregnancy study.

The V gene is TRBV15, the J gene TRBJ1-2; 9 bases map to TRBD1. The CDR3 length is 12 residues. Per the germline V gene, CDR1 is LNHNV and CDR2 is YYDKDF (reference sequence). With V trimmed by 1 base and J by 12 bases, 3 bases remained unmatched. The CDR3 sequence: CATSRGDRDHTF. The CDR3 DNA is TGTGCCACCAGCAGAGGGGACAGGGACCACACCTTC.

The chain joins TRBV9 to TRBJ1-5, with 8 positions matching TRBD1. The junction had 6 bases not matched to a gene; V was cut back by 0 bases and J by 10 bases. CDR3 length: 14 residues. CDR1 is SGDLS and CDR2 is YYNGEE in the germline V gene. DNA for the CDR3: TGTGCCAGCAGCGTAGAGGACAGGGTGGGACCCCAGCATTTT. Protein product: CASSVEDRVGPQHF.

The chain joins TRBV7-2 to TRBJ2-5, with 9 nucleotides matching TRBD2. Germline trimming cut 5 bases from V and 5 bases from J; bases unmatched to any gene: 15. The germline CDR1 and CDR2 sequences are SGHTA and FQGNSA. This CDR3 has 17 residues. CDR3 loop: CASSPYPRGGRGETQYF. DNA of the CDR3: TGTGCCAGCAGCCCTTACCCGCGGGGGGGCCGCGGGGAGACCCAGTACTTC.

The chain recombines TRBV4-3 with TRBJ2-2; D might be TRBD2 (6 bases). The CDR3 consists of 14 residues. Per germline, CDR1 LGHNA and CDR2 YSLEER. V lost 0 bases, J lost 6 bases, and 8 bases lay in between. This CDR3 is CASSQDAGPGELFF. The CDR3 DNA reads TGCGCCAGCAGCCAAGATGCGGGGCCCGGGGAGCTGTTTTTT.

V usage is TRBV5-4 and J usage is TRBJ2-2; D ambiguous. Trimming left V 2 bases short and J 2 bases short, with 7 bases between. Germline CDR1 reads SGHNT; CDR2 reads YYREEE (reference sequence). CDR3 size: 14 residues. The CDR3 is CASSLRQNTGELFF. CDR3 DNA sequence: TGTGCCAGCAGCTTAAGACAAAACACCGGGGAGCTGTTTTTT. Together with reference TRBV5-4 and TRBJ2-2, the CDR3 gives the full variable domain: ETGVTQSPTHLIKTRGQQVTLRCSSQSGHNTVSWYQQALGQGPQFIFQYYREEENGRGNFPPRFSGLQFPNYSSELNVNALELDDSALYLCASSLRQNTGELFFGEGSRLTVL.

The chain is built from TRBV5-8 and TRBJ1-1; TRBD1 agrees at 9 bases. V was pared by 2 bases and J by 4 bases, with 3 bases of the junction left unmatched. Germline CDR1 is SGHTS and CDR2 is YDEGEE. The CDR3 has 14 amino acids. CDR3 nucleotides: TGTGCCAGCAGCTTAGGGACAGGGCTCACTGAAGCTTTCTTT. Protein product: CASSLGTGLTEAFF.

The rearrangement uses TRBV6-5 and TRBJ1-2, with D possibly TRBD1 on 6 matching bases. CDR1 and CDR2 from the germline V gene are MNHEY and SVGAGI. The CDR3 runs 16 residues. With 2 bases removed from V and 2 bases from J, the gap between germline ends came to 15 bases. CDR3 amino acids: CASSYRPGQSNYGYTF. CDR3 nucleotide sequence: TGTGCCAGCAGTTACCGTCCGGGACAATCAAACTATGGCTACACCTTC.

Points on this clone: Germline and junction disagree at one end, which may indicate a read error. Different DNA sequences within this sample yield the same CDR3. The chain couples TRBV2 to TRBJ1-1; D gene ambiguous. The CDR3 runs to 13 residues. The germline V gene has CDR1 SNHLY and CDR2 FYNNEI. This CDR3 reads CASSEALNTEAFF. The CDR3 nucleotides are TGTGCTAGCAGTGAAGCCTTAAACACTGAAGCTTTCTTT.

The chain uses TRBV28 and TRBJ2-7; D might be TRBD1 (8 bases). The CDR3 consists of 12 residues. Germline V lookup: CDR1 MDHEN, CDR2 SYDVKM. V lost 8 bases to trimming and J lost 12 bases, with 20 bases between them. DNA of the CDR3: TGTGCCAGCGGGGGGAGGGGGACAGGTGCGTACTTC. Encoded protein: CASGGRGTGAYF.

This chain's CDR3 is CSVPSPGTIYF. CDR3 bases: TGCAGTGTTCCCTCCCCCGGCACCATATATTTT. The chain has TRBV20-1 and TRBJ1-3; unclear D gene. From germline, CDR1 is DFQATT and CDR2 SNEGSKA (reference sequence). V dropped 7 bases and J dropped 9 bases, with 13 bases sitting between them. The CDR3 is 11 residues long.

V usage is TRBV5-6 and J usage is TRBJ2-5, with 9 bases lining up with TRBD1. V lost 4 bases to trimming and J lost 0 bases; unmatched junction nucleotides: 7. The length of the CDR3 is 16 residues. CDR1 is SGHDT, CDR2 YYEEEE, per germline. The CDR3 loop reads CASSPSGTGHQETQYF. The CDR3 DNA reads TGTGCCAGCAGCCCCTCCGGGACAGGGCACCAAGAGACCCAGTACTTC.

V usage is TRBV6-6 and J usage is TRBJ1-5; 9 nucleotides line up with TRBD1. Trimming took 4 bases from V and 4 from J; bases not matched to a gene: 5. Germline CDR1 is MNHNY and CDR2 is SVGAGI (reference sequence). The CDR3 is 15 amino acids. The DNA for the CDR3 is TGTGCCAGCAGTTCGGGAGGGACAGGGAATCAGCCCCAGCATTTT. Protein product: CASSSGGTGNQPQHF.

About this clone: Other nucleotide sequences in the sample specify the same CDR3. This rearrangement joins TRBV7-2 to TRBJ2-3; D unclear. The CDR3 is 13 amino acids. V was shortened by 5 bases and J by 2 bases, with 8 bases between the two germline ends. From germline, CDR1 is SGHTA and CDR2 FQGNSA. The CDR3 nucleotides are TGTGCCAGCAGCCTGTCCCTCACAGATACGCAGTATTTT. It is translated as CASSLSLTDTQYF.

On this clone itself: An end of the junction differs from the germline gene, which may be a read error. This chain joins TRBV7-7 and TRBJ2-1; TRBD1 matches 9 bases. This CDR3 contains 16 residues. Germline lookup yields CDR1 SSHAT and CDR2 FNYEAQ (reference sequence). The CDR3 is CASSSGTGGGYNEQFF. The CDR3 nucleotides are TGTGCTAGCAGCTCGGGAACAGGGGGCGGCTACAATGAGCAGTTCTTC.

The genes are TRBV4-2 and TRBJ1-2, with TRBD1 as a possible D gene (5 bases). This CDR3 spans 14 amino acids. Trimming took off 4 bases at V and 3 bases at J, with 12 bases between the two ends. The V gene's germline CDR1 is LGHNA and CDR2 YNFKEQ. CDR3 sequence (DNA): TGTGCCAGCAGCCCAGGGTCCAGCGACTATGGCTACACCTTC. Translated: CASSPGSSDYGYTF.

The chain couples TRBV18 to TRBJ1-1; D uncertain. Trimming took off 6 bases at V and 0 bases at J, with 8 bases between the two ends. CDR1 and CDR2 from the germline V gene are KGHSH and LQKENI. CDR3 length: 13 amino acids. CDR3 bases: TGTGCCAGCTCGTTCGACTTGAACACTGAAGCTTTCTTT. As protein: CASSFDLNTEAFF.

Turning to this clone: One end of the junction varies from germline; a read error may be responsible. This chain links TRBV7-9 with TRBJ2-3; the match to TRBD2 covers 12 bases. The CDR3 extends over 13 amino acids. Germline V CDR1 and CDR2: SEHNR, FQNEAQ (reference sequence). CDR3 nucleotide sequence: TGTGCCAGCAGCTTAGGTACTAGCGGGGGGTACACTTTT. It yields the protein CASSLGTSGGYTF.

V and J are TRBV6-5 and TRBJ2-1; D remains unclear. The CDR3 length is 15 residues. The ends were cut back, 5 bases at V and 3 bases at J, with 14 bases in the middle. The germline gives CDR1 MNHEY, CDR2 SVGAGI. The CDR3 region has the DNA TGTGCCAGCAGTCCAGGAACAAGGAACTACAATGAGCAGTTCTTC. Translated: CASSPGTRNYNEQFF.

The chain has TRBV19 and TRBJ1-5; D unclear. The germline V gene encodes CDR1 LNHDA and CDR2 SQIVND (reference sequence). Deletions cut 6 bases from V and 0 bases from J, with 15 bases between. This CDR3 has 16 residues. The CDR3 region is CASRRDFRDSNQPQHF. The CDR3 nucleotides are TGTGCCAGTAGACGGGATTTCCGAGATAGCAATCAGCCCCAGCATTTT.

This sequence joins TRBV9 and TRBJ2-7; the match to TRBD1 covers 9 bases. After removal of 6 bases from V and 5 bases from J, the junction contained 9 bases not matched to a gene. This CDR3 has 14 amino acids. Germline V CDR1 and CDR2: SGDLS, YYNGEE. The CDR3 loop is CASNRWGTGNEQYF. In DNA form, the CDR3 reads TGTGCCAGCAACCGCTGGGGGACAGGGAACGAGCAGTACTTC.

This chain joins TRBV9 and TRBJ1-1, with D possibly TRBD1 on 6 matching bases. The CDR3 length is 14 residues. Germline-derived CDR1 and CDR2 are SGDLS and YYNGEE. Trimming removed 3 bases from V and 1 base from J, with 10 bases in between. Here the CDR3 DNA reads TGTGCCAGCAGCGAGGGACACACGAACACTGAAGCTTTCTTT. Translation gives CASSEGHTNTEAFF.